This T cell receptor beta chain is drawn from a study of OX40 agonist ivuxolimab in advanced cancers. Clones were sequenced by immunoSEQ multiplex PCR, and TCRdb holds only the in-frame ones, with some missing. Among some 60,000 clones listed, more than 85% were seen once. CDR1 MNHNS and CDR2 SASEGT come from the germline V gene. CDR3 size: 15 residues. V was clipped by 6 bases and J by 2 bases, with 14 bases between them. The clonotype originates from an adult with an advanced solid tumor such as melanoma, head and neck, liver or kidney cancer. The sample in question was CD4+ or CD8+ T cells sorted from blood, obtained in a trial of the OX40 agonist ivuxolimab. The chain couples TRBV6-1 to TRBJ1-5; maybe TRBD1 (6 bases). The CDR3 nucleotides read TGTGCCAGCAGCTCCAGGGGAGTGGGCAATCAGCCCCAGCATTTT. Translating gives CASSSRGVGNQPQHF.